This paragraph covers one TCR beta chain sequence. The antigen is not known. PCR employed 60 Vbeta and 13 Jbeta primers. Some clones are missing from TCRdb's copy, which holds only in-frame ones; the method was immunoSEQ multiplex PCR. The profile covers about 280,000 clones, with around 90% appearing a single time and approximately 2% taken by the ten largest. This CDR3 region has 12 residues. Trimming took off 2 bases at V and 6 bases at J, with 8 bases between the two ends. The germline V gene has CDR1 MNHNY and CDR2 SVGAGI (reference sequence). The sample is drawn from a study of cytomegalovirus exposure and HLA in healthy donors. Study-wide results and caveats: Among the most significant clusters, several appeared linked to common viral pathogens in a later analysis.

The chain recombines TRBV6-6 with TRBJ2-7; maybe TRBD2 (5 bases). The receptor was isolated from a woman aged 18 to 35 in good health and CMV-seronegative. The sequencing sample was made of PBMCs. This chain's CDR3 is CASSYAGVEQYF. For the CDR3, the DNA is TGTGCCAGCAGTTACGCCGGGGTCGAGCAGTACTTC.